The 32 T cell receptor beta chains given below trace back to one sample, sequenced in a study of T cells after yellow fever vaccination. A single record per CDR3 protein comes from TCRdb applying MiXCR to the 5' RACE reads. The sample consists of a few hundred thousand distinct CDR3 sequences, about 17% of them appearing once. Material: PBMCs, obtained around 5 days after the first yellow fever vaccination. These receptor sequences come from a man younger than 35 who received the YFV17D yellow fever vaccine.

CDR3 sequence (DNA): TGTGCCAGCAGCTTAATTTGGGCCACCAAAGGGGAGACCCAGTACTTC. It yields the protein CASSLIWATKGETQYF. V is TRBV7-9 and J is TRBJ2-5; D remains unclear. CDR1 SEHNR and CDR2 FQNEAQ come from the germline V gene (reference sequence). This CDR3 is 16 amino acids long. The germline V and J ends were trimmed by 2 bases and 5 bases, with 18 bases remaining between them.

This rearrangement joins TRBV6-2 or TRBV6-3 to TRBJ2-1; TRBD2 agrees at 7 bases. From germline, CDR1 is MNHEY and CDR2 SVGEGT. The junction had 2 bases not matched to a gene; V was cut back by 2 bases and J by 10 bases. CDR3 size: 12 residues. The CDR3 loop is CASSYLADEQFF. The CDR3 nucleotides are TGTGCCAGCAGTTACCTAGCGGACGAGCAGTTCTTC.

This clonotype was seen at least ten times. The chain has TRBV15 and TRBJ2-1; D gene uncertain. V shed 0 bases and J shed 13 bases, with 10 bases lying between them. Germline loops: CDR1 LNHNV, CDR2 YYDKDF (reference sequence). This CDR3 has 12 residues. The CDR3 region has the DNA TGTGCCACCAGCAGAGATTTCGCAAGTCAGTTCTTC. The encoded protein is CATSRDFASQFF.

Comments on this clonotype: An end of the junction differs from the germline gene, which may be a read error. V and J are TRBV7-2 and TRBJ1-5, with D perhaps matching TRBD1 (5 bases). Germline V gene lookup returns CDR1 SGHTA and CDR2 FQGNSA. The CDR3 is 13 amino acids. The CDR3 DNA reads TGTGCCAGCAGTTTAGGGACCGGCGGACCCCAGCATTTT. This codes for CASSLGTGGPQHF.

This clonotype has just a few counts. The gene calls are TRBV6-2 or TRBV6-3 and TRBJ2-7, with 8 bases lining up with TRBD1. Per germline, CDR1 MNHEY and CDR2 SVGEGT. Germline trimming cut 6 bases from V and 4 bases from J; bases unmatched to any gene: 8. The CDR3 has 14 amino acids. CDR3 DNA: TGTGCCAGCAGCCCCCGGGACAGGTGGTACGAGCAGTACTTC. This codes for CASSPRDRWYEQYF.

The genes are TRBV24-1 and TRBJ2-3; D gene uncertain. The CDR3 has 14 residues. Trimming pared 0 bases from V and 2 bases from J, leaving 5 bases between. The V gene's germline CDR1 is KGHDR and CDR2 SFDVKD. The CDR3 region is CATSDLLATDTQYF. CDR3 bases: TGTGCCACCAGTGATTTGTTGGCCACAGATACGCAGTATTTT.

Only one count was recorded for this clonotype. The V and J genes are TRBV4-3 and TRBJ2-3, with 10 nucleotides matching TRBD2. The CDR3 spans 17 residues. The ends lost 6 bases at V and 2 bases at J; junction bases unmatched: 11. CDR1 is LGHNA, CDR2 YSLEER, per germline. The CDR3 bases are TGCGCCAGCAGTCACGTGAAGCGGGGGGGGGTCACAGATACGCAGTATTTT. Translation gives CASSHVKRGGVTDTQYF.

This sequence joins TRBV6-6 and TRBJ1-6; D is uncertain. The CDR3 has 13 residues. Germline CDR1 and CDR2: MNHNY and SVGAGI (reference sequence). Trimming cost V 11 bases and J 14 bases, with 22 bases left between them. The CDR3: CAAGRPGESTLHF. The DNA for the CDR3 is TGTGCCGCCGGACGACCTGGGGAATCAACCCTCCACTTT.

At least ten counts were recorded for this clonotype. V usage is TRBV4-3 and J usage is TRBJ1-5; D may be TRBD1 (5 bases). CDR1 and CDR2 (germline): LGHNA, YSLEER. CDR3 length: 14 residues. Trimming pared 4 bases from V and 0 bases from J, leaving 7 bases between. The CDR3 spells CASSPRVSNQPQHF. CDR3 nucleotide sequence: TGCGCCAGCAGCCCCAGGGTTAGCAATCAGCCCCAGCATTTT.

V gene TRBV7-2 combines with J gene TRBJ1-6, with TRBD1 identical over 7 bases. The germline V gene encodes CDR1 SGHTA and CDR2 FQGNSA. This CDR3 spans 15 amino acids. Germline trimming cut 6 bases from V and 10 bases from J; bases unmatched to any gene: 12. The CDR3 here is CASSRQGRGGSPLHF. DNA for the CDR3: TGTGCCAGCAGTAGACAGGGCAGGGGTGGATCACCCCTCCACTTT.

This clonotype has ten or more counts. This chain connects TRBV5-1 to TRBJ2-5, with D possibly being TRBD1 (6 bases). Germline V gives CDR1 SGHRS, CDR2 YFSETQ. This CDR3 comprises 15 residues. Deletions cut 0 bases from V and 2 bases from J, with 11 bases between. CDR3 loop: CASSLAGHLQETQYF. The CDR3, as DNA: TGCGCCAGCAGCTTGGCGGGACATCTTCAAGAGACCCAGTACTTC. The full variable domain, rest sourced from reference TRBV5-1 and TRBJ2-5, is KAGVTQTPRYLIKTRGQQVTLSCSPISGHRSVSWYQQTPGQGLQFLFEYFSETQRNKGNFPGRFSGRQFSNSRSEMNVSTLELGDSALYLCASSLAGHLQETQYFGPGTRLLVL.

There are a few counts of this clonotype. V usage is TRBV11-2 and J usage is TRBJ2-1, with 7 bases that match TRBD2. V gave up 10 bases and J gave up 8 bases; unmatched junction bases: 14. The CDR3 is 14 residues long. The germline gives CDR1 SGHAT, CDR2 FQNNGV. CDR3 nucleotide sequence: TGTGCCACTTCGGGACGGGGAGGGTATCATGAGCAGTTCTTC. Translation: CATSGRGGYHEQFF.

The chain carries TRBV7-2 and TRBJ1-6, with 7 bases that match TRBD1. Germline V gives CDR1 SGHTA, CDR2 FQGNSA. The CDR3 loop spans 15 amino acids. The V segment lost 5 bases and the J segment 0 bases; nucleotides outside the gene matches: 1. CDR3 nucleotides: TGTGCCAGCAGCAGGGACAGCTCCTATAATTCACCCCTCCACTTT. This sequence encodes CASSRDSSYNSPLHF.

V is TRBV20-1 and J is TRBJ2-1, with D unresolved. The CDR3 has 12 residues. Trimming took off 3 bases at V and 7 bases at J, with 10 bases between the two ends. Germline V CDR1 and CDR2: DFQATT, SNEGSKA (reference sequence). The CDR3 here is CSASGPQNEQFF. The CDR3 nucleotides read TGCAGTGCTAGTGGACCCCAGAATGAGCAGTTCTTC.

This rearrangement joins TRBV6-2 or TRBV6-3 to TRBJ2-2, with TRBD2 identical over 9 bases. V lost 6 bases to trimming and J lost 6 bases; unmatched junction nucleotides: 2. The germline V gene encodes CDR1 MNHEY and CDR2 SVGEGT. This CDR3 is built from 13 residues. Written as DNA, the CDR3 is TGTGCCAGCAGCCGCGGGGGGGCCGGGGAGCTGTTTTTT. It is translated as CASSRGGAGELFF.

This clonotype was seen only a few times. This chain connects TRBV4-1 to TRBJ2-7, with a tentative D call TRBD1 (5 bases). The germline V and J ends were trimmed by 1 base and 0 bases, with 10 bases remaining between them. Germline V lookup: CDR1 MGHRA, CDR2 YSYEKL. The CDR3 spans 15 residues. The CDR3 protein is CASSQADSPSYEQYF. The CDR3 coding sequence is TGCGCCAGCAGCCAAGCCGACAGTCCCTCCTACGAGCAGTACTTC.

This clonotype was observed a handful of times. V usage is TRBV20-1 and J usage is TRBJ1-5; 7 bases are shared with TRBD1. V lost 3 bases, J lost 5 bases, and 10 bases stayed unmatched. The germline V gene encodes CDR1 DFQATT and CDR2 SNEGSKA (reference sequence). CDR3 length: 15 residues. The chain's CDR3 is CSARGTASRHQPQHF. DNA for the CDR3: TGCAGTGCTAGGGGGACAGCATCCCGCCATCAGCCCCAGCATTTT.

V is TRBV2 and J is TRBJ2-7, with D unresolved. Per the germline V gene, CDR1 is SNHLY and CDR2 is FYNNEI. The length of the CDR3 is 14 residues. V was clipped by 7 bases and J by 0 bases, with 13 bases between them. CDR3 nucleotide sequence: TGTGCCAGCACGGGCAGAAGAAGCTCCTACGAGCAGTACTTC. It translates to CASTGRRSSYEQYF.

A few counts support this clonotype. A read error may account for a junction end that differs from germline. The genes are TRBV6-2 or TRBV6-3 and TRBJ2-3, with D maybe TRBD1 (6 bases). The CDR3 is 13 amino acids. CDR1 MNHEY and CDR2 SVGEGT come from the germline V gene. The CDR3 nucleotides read TGTGCCAGCAGTTACTGGGGACACGTCGTTGGTAGTTTT. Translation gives CASSYWGHVVGSF.

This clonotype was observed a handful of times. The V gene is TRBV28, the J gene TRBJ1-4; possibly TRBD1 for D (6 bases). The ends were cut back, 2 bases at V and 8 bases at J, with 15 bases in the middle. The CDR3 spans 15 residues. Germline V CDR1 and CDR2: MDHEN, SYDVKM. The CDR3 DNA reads TGTGCCAGCAGTTTAGGTCCGGGGGCAGGGGAAAAACTGTTTTTT. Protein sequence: CASSLGPGAGEKLFF.

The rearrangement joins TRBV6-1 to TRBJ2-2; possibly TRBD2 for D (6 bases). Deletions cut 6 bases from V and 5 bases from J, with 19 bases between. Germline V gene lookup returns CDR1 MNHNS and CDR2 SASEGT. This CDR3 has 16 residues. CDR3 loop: CASSDRGRRETGELFF. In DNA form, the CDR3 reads TGTGCCAGCAGCGACCGGGGACGGAGGGAGACCGGGGAGCTGTTTTTT.

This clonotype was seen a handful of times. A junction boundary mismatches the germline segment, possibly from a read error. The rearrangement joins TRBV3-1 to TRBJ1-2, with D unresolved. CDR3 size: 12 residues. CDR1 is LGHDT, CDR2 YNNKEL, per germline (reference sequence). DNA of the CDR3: TGTGCCAGCAGTCAAGACGTTCGTGGCTACACCTTC. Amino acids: CASSQDVRGYTF.

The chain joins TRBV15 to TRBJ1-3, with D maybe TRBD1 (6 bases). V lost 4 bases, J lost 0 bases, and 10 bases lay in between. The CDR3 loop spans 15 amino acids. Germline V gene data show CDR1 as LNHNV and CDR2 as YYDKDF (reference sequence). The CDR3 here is CATSIDRFSGNTIYF. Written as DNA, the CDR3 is TGTGCCACCAGCATAGACAGGTTCTCTGGAAACACCATATATTTT.

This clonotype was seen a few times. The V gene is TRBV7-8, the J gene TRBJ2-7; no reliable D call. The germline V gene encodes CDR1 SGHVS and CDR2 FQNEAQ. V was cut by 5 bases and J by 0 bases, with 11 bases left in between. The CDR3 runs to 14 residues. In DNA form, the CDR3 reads TGTGCCAGCAGCGCTACAAGGAGCTCCTACGAGCAGTACGTC. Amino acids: CASSATRSSYEQYV.

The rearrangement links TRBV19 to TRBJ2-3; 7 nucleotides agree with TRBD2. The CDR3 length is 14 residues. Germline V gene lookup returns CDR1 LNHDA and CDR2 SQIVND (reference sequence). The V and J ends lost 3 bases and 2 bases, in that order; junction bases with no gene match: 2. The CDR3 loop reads CASSMGGFTDTQYF. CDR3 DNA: TGTGCCAGTAGTATGGGGGGGTTCACAGATACGCAGTATTTT.

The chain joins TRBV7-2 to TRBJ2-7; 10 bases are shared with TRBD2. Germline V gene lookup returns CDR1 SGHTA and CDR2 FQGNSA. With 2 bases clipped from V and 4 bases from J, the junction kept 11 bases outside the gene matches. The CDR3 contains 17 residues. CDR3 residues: CASSLSALAGVFYEQYF. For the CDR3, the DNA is TGTGCCAGCAGCTTATCGGCTCTAGCGGGGGTTTTTTACGAGCAGTACTTC.

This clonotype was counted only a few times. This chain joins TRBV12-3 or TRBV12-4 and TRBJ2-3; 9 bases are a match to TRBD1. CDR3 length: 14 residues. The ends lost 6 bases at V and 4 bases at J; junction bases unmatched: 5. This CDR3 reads CASRQQGAADTQYF. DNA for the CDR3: TGTGCCAGCAGACAACAGGGGGCCGCAGATACGCAGTATTTT.

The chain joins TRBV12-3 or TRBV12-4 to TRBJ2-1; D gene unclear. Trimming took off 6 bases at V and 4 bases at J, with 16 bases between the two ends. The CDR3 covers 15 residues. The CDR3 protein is CASSPTQETYNEQFF. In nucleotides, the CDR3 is TGTGCCAGCAGCCCCACCCAGGAGACGTACAATGAGCAGTTCTTC.

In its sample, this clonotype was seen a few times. In DNA, the CDR3 is TGTGCCAGCAGTGTCTCGATCACCGCATTAATGGTTTCGACGGCTAGCACAGATACGCAGTATTTT. This sequence encodes CASSVSITALMVSTASTDTQYF. V gene TRBV25-1 combines with J gene TRBJ2-3; D call uncertain. The germline V gene encodes CDR1 MGHDK and CDR2 SYGVNS. Trimming pared 4 bases from V and 0 bases from J, leaving 32 bases between. This CDR3 region has 22 residues. Complete variable domain (other parts from reference TRBV25-1 and TRBJ2-3): EADIYQTPRYLVIGTGKKITLECSQTMGHDKMYWYQQDPGMELHLIHYSYGVNSTEKGDLSSESTVSRIRTEHFPLTLESARPSHTSQYLCASSVSITALMVSTASTDTQYFGPGTRLTVL.

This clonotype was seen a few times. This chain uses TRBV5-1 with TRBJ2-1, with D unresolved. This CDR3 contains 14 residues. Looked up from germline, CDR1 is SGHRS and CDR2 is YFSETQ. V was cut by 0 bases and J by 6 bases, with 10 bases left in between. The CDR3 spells CASSLGRHANEQFF. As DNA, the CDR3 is TGCGCCAGCAGCTTGGGACGGCACGCCAATGAGCAGTTCTTC.

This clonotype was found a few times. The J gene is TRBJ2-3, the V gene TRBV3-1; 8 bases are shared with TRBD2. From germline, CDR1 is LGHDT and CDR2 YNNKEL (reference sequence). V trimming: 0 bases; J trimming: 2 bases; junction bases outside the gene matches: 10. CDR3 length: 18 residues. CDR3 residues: CASSQEASGGRNTDTQYF. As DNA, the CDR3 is TGTGCCAGCAGCCAAGAGGCCAGCGGGGGACGAAACACAGATACGCAGTATTTT.

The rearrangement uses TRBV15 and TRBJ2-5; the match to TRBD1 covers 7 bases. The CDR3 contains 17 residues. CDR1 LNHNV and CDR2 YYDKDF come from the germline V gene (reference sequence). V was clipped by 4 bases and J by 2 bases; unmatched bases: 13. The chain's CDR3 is CATSTTGDQKQQETQYF. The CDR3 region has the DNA TGTGCCACCAGCACTACAGGGGACCAGAAACAACAAGAGACCCAGTACTTC. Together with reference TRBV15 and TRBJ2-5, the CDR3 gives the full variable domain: DAMVIQNPRYQVTQFGKPVTLSCSQTLNHNVMYWYQQKSSQAPKLLFHYYDKDFNNEADTPDNFQSRRPNTSFCFLDIRSPGLGDTAMYLCATSTTGDQKQQETQYFGPGTRLLVL.